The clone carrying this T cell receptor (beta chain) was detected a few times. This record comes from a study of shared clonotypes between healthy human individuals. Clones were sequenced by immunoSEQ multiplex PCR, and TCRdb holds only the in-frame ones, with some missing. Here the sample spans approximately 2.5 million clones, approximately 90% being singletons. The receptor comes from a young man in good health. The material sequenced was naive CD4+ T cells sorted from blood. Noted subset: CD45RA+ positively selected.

The CDR3 spells CASGVDGTEAFF. The DNA for the CDR3 is TGTGCCAGCGGGGTAGACGGCACTGAAGCTTTCTTT. The gene calls are TRBV5-4 and TRBJ1-1; D call uncertain. Trimming removed 7 bases at V and 4 bases at J, with 11 bases between. Germline values: CDR1 SGHNT, CDR2 YYREEE (reference sequence). The CDR3 contains 12 residues.